What follows is one T cell receptor beta chain and its context. The antigen is undetermined. Trimming at V came to 4 bases and at J to 7 bases, leaving 6 bases not matched to a gene. Germline loops: CDR1 SGHNT, CDR2 YYREEE (reference sequence). This CDR3 spans 14 amino acids. Profiled with immunoSEQ multiplex PCR; TCRdb holds only in-frame clones, not every one. The top ten clones hold about a quarter of a sample with approximately 46,000 clones, 85% of them seen once. The data originate from a study of radiotherapy plus CTLA-4 blockade in lung cancer. The study's findings and limits: The best predictor of response was reported to be early blood T cell clone dynamics, with interferon-beta.

The sample consisted of peripheral blood, taken from a patient treated with radiotherapy plus ipilimumab. The receptor comes from a human donor with non-small cell lung cancer whose response to radiotherapy plus ipilimumab could not be evaluated. This chain uses TRBV5-4 with TRBJ2-1; 9 nucleotides line up with TRBD2. CDR3 residues: CASSQTSGPNEQFF. CDR3 nucleotide sequence: TGTGCCAGCAGCCAGACTAGCGGACCAAATGAGCAGTTCTTC.